Each of the 24 T cell receptor beta chains below was sequenced from the same sample in a study of cytomegalovirus exposure and HLA in healthy donors. The PCR used 60 Vbeta and 13 Jbeta primers. Clones were sequenced by immunoSEQ multiplex PCR, and TCRdb holds only the in-frame ones, with some missing. The table lists about 200,000 clones, 82% of them singletons. The sequenced sample was PBMCs. Receptors originate from a woman aged 40 to 49 in good health and CMV-seronegative.

The CDR3 DNA sequence: TGTGCCAGTCAACAGGGAGCCAATAATTCACCCCTCCACTTT. This codes for CASQQGANNSPLHF. This rearrangement joins TRBV18 to TRBJ1-6; D is possibly TRBD1 (6 bases). V was cut by 9 bases and J by 5 bases, with 14 bases left in between. Germline loops: CDR1 KGHSH, CDR2 LQKENI. CDR3 size: 14 residues. Together with reference TRBV18 and TRBJ1-6, the CDR3 gives the full variable domain: NAGVMQNPRHLVRRRGQEARLRCSPMKGHSHVYWYRQLPEEGLKFMVYLQKENIIDESGMPKERFSAEFPKEGPSILRIQQVVRGDSAAYFCASQQGANNSPLHFGNGTRLTVT.

Of note for this clone: The junction does not match germline at one end; this may be a read error. The V call is TRBV4-1, the J call TRBJ1-6, with 8 nucleotides matching TRBD1. This CDR3 contains 14 residues. Germline V CDR1 and CDR2: MGHRA, YSYEKL. The CDR3 coding sequence is TGCGCCAGCAGCCAAGATCAGGGGGCCATGGTGTTGCTCTTT. It is translated as CASSQDQGAMVLLF.

CDR3 amino acids: CASSPPRGLALEQYF. In nucleotides, the CDR3 is TGTGCCAGCAGTCCCCCCAGGGGACTAGCACTCGAGCAGTACTTC. The chain combines TRBV28 with TRBJ2-7; 9 bases line up with TRBD2. Germline CDR1 MDHEN, CDR2 SYDVKM. V was pared by 5 bases and J by 6 bases, with 11 bases of the junction left unmatched. This CDR3 has 15 residues.

V gene TRBV10-3 combines with J gene TRBJ2-7, with D maybe TRBD1 (6 bases). The germline V and J ends were trimmed by 9 bases and 6 bases, with 27 bases remaining between them. Germline V CDR1 and CDR2: ENHRY, SYGVKD. The CDR3 runs 16 residues. The CDR3 spells CAISIGQPSLYGEQYF. CDR3 nucleotide sequence: TGTGCCATTTCCATCGGACAGCCATCACTATATGGCGAGCAGTACTTC.

The V call is TRBV10-2, the J call TRBJ2-7; TRBD1 matches 7 bases. CDR1 is WSHSY and CDR2 is SAAADI in the germline V gene. There are 16 residues in the CDR3. J was trimmed by 3 bases and V by 1 base; bases with no gene match: 9. CDR3 loop: CASSEFGLTGSYEQYF. DNA of the CDR3: TGCGCCAGCAGTGAGTTTGGTTTGACAGGGAGCTACGAGCAGTACTTC.

The chain joins TRBV13 to TRBJ2-2; 10 nucleotides match TRBD2. The length of the CDR3 is 18 residues. Trimming cost V 5 bases and J 6 bases; bases outside gene matches: 15. Germline-derived CDR1 and CDR2 are PRHDT and FYEKMQ (reference sequence). This chain's CDR3 is CASSPLGLAGESAGELFF. The CDR3 region has the DNA TGTGCCAGCAGCCCCCTTGGGCTAGCGGGAGAATCGGCCGGGGAGCTGTTTTTT.

Comments on this clone: Other nucleotide sequences from this sample produce the same CDR3. The rearrangement uses TRBV30 and TRBJ2-5, with 7 bases fitting TRBD1. The V segment lost 2 bases and the J segment 4 bases; nucleotides outside the gene matches: 10. The CDR3 is made up of 15 amino acids. CDR1 is GTSNPN, CDR2 SVGIG, per germline (reference sequence). CDR3 sequence: CAWSIETGFRETQYF. CDR3 DNA sequence: TGTGCCTGGAGTATTGAGACAGGGTTTCGAGAGACCCAGTACTTC.

The CDR3 DNA reads TGTGCCAGCAGCCGCCCCACGACAGGGTTCAACACTGAAGCTTTCTTT. Translated: CASSRPTTGFNTEAFF. This sequence joins TRBV28 and TRBJ1-1; the match to TRBD1 covers 7 bases. The V and J ends lost 6 bases and 2 bases, in that order; junction bases with no gene match: 12. Per the germline V gene, CDR1 is MDHEN and CDR2 is SYDVKM. CDR3 size: 16 residues.

This chain joins TRBV9 and TRBJ2-3; D is possibly TRBD2 (6 bases). V gave up 0 bases and J gave up 5 bases, with 7 bases separating them. Germline V CDR1 and CDR2: SGDLS, YYNGEE. The CDR3 totals 13 residues. In nucleotides, the CDR3 is TGTGCCAGCAGCGTAGGCGGGGAAGATACGCAGTATTTT. It is translated as CASSVGGEDTQYF.

The chain uses TRBV10-3 and TRBJ1-1; TRBD1 agrees at 8 bases. The J segment lost 2 bases and the V segment lost 4 bases, leaving 3 bases of the junction unmatched. This CDR3 is built from 14 residues. In germline, CDR1 is ENHRY, CDR2 SYGVKD. CDR3 loop: CAISVGQGNTEAFF. As DNA, the CDR3 is TGTGCCATCAGTGTAGGACAGGGCAACACTGAAGCTTTCTTT.

The chain links TRBV28 to TRBJ1-5; weak D call: TRBD1 (5 bases). V lost 6 bases to trimming and J lost 4 bases, with 13 bases between them. Looked up from germline, CDR1 is MDHEN and CDR2 is SYDVKM. This CDR3 comprises 14 residues. The CDR3 nucleotides read TGTGCCAGCAGCGGACCGACAGAAAATCAGCCCCAGCATTTT. Translation: CASSGPTENQPQHF. Full variable domain (remainder filled in from reference TRBV28 and TRBJ1-5): DVKVTQSSRYLVKRTGEKVFLECVQDMDHENMFWYRQDPGLGLRLIYFSYDVKMKEKGDIPEGYSVSREKKERFSLILESASTNQTSMYLCASSGPTENQPQHFGDGTRLSIL.

The chain couples TRBV23-1 to TRBJ2-6, with TRBD1 as a possible D gene (7 bases). TRBV23-1 is an ORF; its function is uncertain. This CDR3 has 19 amino acids. V lost 2 bases, J lost 1 base, and 18 bases lay in between. The chain's CDR3 is CASSQLQGGGESGANVLTF. The CDR3, as DNA: TGCGCCAGCAGTCAACTCCAGGGGGGCGGCGAATCTGGGGCCAACGTCCTGACTTTC.

V gene TRBV9 combines with J gene TRBJ1-1; perhaps TRBD1 as D (5 bases). Germline loops: CDR1 SGDLS, CDR2 YYNGEE. V was pared by 0 bases and J by 3 bases, with 6 bases between. This CDR3 region has 13 residues. The CDR3 region has the DNA TGTGCCAGCAGCGTAGAGGGGTACACTGAAGCTTTCTTT. Amino acid sequence: CASSVEGYTEAFF.

This rearrangement joins TRBV2 to TRBJ1-1, with 10 bases identical to TRBD1. The CDR3 sequence is 15 residues long. Germline CDR1 SNHLY, CDR2 FYNNEI. The junction had 10 bases not matched to a gene; V was cut back by 6 bases and J by 6 bases. CDR3 bases: TGTGCCAGCAGCGACCCGACAGGGGGCTGGTCTGAAGCTTTCTTT. It is translated as CASSDPTGGWSEAFF.

This clone was picked up a small number of times. In nucleotides, the CDR3 is TGTGCCAGCAGCTCTAGCGACAGGGGGCAAGGAGATACGCAGTATTTT. Its protein product is CASSSSDRGQGDTQYF. The rearrangement uses TRBV13 and TRBJ2-3; TRBD1 matches 10 bases. The CDR3 totals 16 residues. The germline CDR1 and CDR2 sequences are PRHDT and FYEKMQ (reference sequence). J was trimmed by 5 bases and V by 4 bases; bases with no gene match: 9.

CDR3 nucleotides: TGTGCCAGTAGTATCGGTACTAGCTACGAGCAGTACTTC. Protein: CASSIGTSYEQYF. This chain joins TRBV19 and TRBJ2-7; possible D gene TRBD2, 5 bases. The V end lost 3 bases, the J end lost 3 bases, and 9 bases lay between the germline ends. Per germline, CDR1 LNHDA and CDR2 SQIVND (reference sequence). This CDR3 contains 13 residues.

This chain links TRBV5-1 with TRBJ2-1; 7 bases are a match to TRBD2. Germline V gives CDR1 SGHRS, CDR2 YFSETQ. This CDR3 contains 15 residues. With V trimmed by 3 bases and J by 4 bases, 7 bases remained unmatched. The DNA of the CDR3 is TGCGCCAGCAGCTCCTACGGGACTACGTACAATGAGCAGTTCTTC. The encoded protein is CASSSYGTTYNEQFF.

The chain recombines TRBV4-2 with TRBJ1-4, with D perhaps matching TRBD1 (6 bases). The germline V gene has CDR1 LGHNA and CDR2 YNFKEQ. V dropped 0 bases and J dropped 2 bases, with 10 bases sitting between them. CDR3 size: 16 residues. CDR3 in DNA: TGTGCCAGCAGCCAAGACCGGGGGGCGACTAATGAAAAACTGTTTTTT. This sequence encodes CASSQDRGATNEKLFF.

The chain has TRBV7-9 and TRBJ1-2; 11 positions match TRBD1. Germline V lookup: CDR1 SEHNR, CDR2 FQNEAQ (reference sequence). V lost 10 bases and J lost 2; bases outside the gene matches: 9. The CDR3 is made up of 15 amino acids. For the CDR3, the DNA is TGTGCCACCACCGGACAGGGGGCGAAGAACTATGGCTACACCTTC. Translated: CATTGQGAKNYGYTF.

This clone appeared a few times. In the same sample, other DNA sequences code for this CDR3. The CDR3 region has the DNA TGTGCCTGGAGGGGACAGCTGAACACTGAAGCTTTCTTT. This gives the protein CAWRGQLNTEAFF. V and J are TRBV30 and TRBJ1-1; 7 bases agree with TRBD1. Per the germline V gene, CDR1 is GTSNPN and CDR2 is SVGIG (reference sequence). V trimming: 3 bases; J trimming: 0 bases; junction bases outside the gene matches: 1. The CDR3 loop spans 13 amino acids. Filled out from reference TRBV30 and TRBJ1-1, the complete variable domain reads SQTIHQWPATLVQPVGSPLSLECTVEGTSNPNLYWYRQAAGRGLQLLFYSVGIGQISSEVPQNLSASRPQDRQFILSSKKLLLSDSGFYLCAWRGQLNTEAFFGQGTRLTVV.

V and J are TRBV19 and TRBJ1-5, with 9 bases lining up with TRBD1. Germline values: CDR1 LNHDA, CDR2 SQIVND (reference sequence). This CDR3 is built from 13 residues. V trimming: 6 bases; J trimming: 5 bases; junction bases outside the gene matches: 2. The CDR3 nucleotides are TGTGCCAGTAGACAGGGGGCGTATCAGCCCCAGCATTTT. This encodes CASRQGAYQPQHF.

CDR3 nucleotides: TGTGCCAGCAGTTCGTCGGCTGGACAGGGGACCTACGAGCAGTACTTC. Protein: CASSSSAGQGTYEQYF. The chain is built from TRBV28 and TRBJ2-7; 9 positions match TRBD1. The germline V gene encodes CDR1 MDHEN and CDR2 SYDVKM. This CDR3 is built from 16 residues. V shed 4 bases, J shed 2 bases, and the junction held 9 bases outside the gene matches. Full variable domain (remainder filled in from reference TRBV28 and TRBJ2-7): DVKVTQSSRYLVKRTGEKVFLECVQDMDHENMFWYRQDPGLGLRLIYFSYDVKMKEKGDIPEGYSVSREKKERFSLILESASTNQTSMYLCASSSSAGQGTYEQYFGPGTRLTVT.

This chain connects TRBV7-8 to TRBJ2-1; TRBD2 matches 9 bases. Germline values: CDR1 SGHVS, CDR2 FQNEAQ. Trimming took 5 bases from V and 3 from J; bases not matched to a gene: 8. The CDR3 extends over 16 amino acids. The DNA of the CDR3 is TGTGCCAGCAGCCTAGAGGCTAGCGGGGACTACAATGAGCAGTTCTTC. It codes for CASSLEASGDYNEQFF.

The chain is built from TRBV5-1 and TRBJ2-1, with 8 positions matching TRBD2. J gave up 4 bases and V 4 bases, and 10 bases lay outside the gene matches. Germline V lookup: CDR1 SGHRS, CDR2 YFSETQ. This CDR3 comprises 16 residues. This CDR3 reads CASSPLTSGVYNEQFF. In DNA, the CDR3 is TGCGCCAGCAGCCCGCTTACTAGCGGAGTGTACAATGAGCAGTTCTTC.